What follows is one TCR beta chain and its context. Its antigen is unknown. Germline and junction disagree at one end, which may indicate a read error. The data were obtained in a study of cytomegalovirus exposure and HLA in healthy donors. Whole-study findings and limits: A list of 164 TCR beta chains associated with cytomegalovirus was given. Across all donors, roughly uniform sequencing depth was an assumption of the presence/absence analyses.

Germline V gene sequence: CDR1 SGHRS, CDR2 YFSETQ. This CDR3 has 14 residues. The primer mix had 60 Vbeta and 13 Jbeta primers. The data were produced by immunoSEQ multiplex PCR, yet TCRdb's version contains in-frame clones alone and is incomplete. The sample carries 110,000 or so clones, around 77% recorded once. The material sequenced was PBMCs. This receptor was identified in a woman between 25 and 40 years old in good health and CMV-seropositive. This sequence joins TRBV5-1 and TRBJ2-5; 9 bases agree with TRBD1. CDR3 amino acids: CASSLGTGSEIQYF. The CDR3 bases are TGCGCCAGCAGCCTAGGGACAGGGTCTGAGATCCAGTACTTC.